Below, 15 T cell receptor beta chains from the same sample are listed, as sequenced in a study of CD8 T cells in Susac syndrome. Random-hexamer reverse transcription was applied to roughly 0.5 to 1 ug RNA. TCRdb recomputed calls from the immunoSEQ multiplex PCR reads with MiXCR, one row per CDR3 protein. The profile covers some 190,000 distinct CDR3 sequences, with less than 95% appearing a single time and under 0.2% taken by the ten largest. What was sequenced was CD4+ T cells from PBMCs. These receptor sequences come from a human donor with Susac syndrome.

For the CDR3, the DNA is TGTGCCTGGAGTGTAGGGGATCAGCCCCAGCATTTT. This sequence encodes CAWSVGDQPQHF. V gene TRBV30 combines with J gene TRBJ1-5, with D possibly TRBD1 on 5 matching bases. Germline CDR1 GTSNPN, CDR2 SVGIG (reference sequence). This CDR3 spans 12 amino acids. Trimming left V 0 bases short and J 5 bases short, with 5 bases between.

The chain recombines TRBV27 with TRBJ1-2; possibly TRBD1 for D (6 bases). Germline lookup yields CDR1 MNHEY and CDR2 SMNVEV (reference sequence). V lost 5 bases and J lost 0, with 13 bases in between. The CDR3 runs to 15 residues. CDR3 DNA: TGTGCCAGCAGTCGTACAGGGTTTACTAACTATGGCTACACCTTC. Protein: CASSRTGFTNYGYTF.

This rearrangement joins TRBV6-6 to TRBJ2-3; weak D call: TRBD2 (6 bases). The CDR3 has 16 residues. Per the germline V gene, CDR1 is MNHNY and CDR2 is SVGAGI (reference sequence). Trimming took 4 bases from V and 0 from J, leaving 14 bases between them. In nucleotides, the CDR3 is TGTGCCAGCAGTTTCGGAGGGTCTTCTAGCACAGATACGCAGTATTTT. Translation: CASSFGGSSSTDTQYF.

V gene TRBV28 combines with J gene TRBJ2-5; TRBD1 is a possible D gene (6 bases). The CDR3 has 13 residues. Germline V lookup: CDR1 MDHEN, CDR2 SYDVKM. V was shortened by 6 bases and J by 5 bases, with 13 bases between the two germline ends. The CDR3 DNA sequence: TGTGCCAGCAGCCTCGGGACACTCGAGACCCAGTACTTC. Amino acids: CASSLGTLETQYF.

The rearrangement uses TRBV20-1 and TRBJ2-1; 8 bases fit TRBD1. The V and J ends lost 6 bases and 0 bases, in that order; junction bases with no gene match: 4. Per the germline V gene, CDR1 is DFQATT and CDR2 is SNEGSKA (reference sequence). This CDR3 is 14 amino acids long. The CDR3 loop reads CSATGVGSYNEQFF. The CDR3 nucleotides are TGCAGTGCGACAGGGGTGGGCTCCTACAATGAGCAGTTCTTC.

The V gene is TRBV30, the J gene TRBJ1-2, with no clear D. V was pared by 1 base and J by 7 bases, with 13 bases between. This CDR3 comprises 13 residues. Germline V gene data show CDR1 as GTSNPN and CDR2 as SVGIG (reference sequence). CDR3 in amino acids: CAWSALDAGGYTF. The CDR3 DNA is TGTGCCTGGAGTGCCTTAGACGCGGGTGGCTACACCTTC.

V and J are TRBV30 and TRBJ2-5, with D possibly being TRBD2 (5 bases). V shed 1 base and J shed 5 bases, with 11 bases lying between them. CDR1 is GTSNPN, CDR2 SVGIG, per germline (reference sequence). CDR3 length: 13 residues. The CDR3 loop reads CAWSGSSGETQYF. DNA of the CDR3: TGTGCCTGGAGTGGAAGTTCGGGGGAGACCCAGTACTTC.

The chain uses TRBV25-1 and TRBJ2-1; a weak D match, TRBD2 (6 bases). Germline loops: CDR1 MGHDK, CDR2 SYGVNS. The CDR3 loop spans 15 amino acids. Trimming took off 5 bases at V and 0 bases at J, with 11 bases between the two ends. This CDR3 reads CASSRAGSSYNEQFF. For the CDR3, the DNA is TGTGCCAGCAGTCGGGCGGGGAGCTCCTACAATGAGCAGTTCTTC. Full variable domain (missing parts from reference TRBV25-1 and TRBJ2-1): EADIYQTPRYLVIGTGKKITLECSQTMGHDKMYWYQQDPGMELHLIHYSYGVNSTEKGDLSSESTVSRIRTEHFPLTLESARPSHTSQYLCASSRAGSSYNEQFFGPGTRLTVL.

This chain links TRBV11-2 with TRBJ1-4; maybe TRBD1 (6 bases). This CDR3 contains 14 residues. The V gene's germline CDR1 is SGHAT and CDR2 FQNNGV. Deletions cut 7 bases from V and 8 bases from J, with 17 bases between. DNA for the CDR3: TGTGCCAGCACAAACAGGGTGCTTGAGGAAAAACTGTTTTTT. This sequence encodes CASTNRVLEEKLFF. The variable domain in full, completed from reference TRBV11-2 and TRBJ1-4, reads EAGVAQSPRYKIIEKRQSVAFWCNPISGHATLYWYQQILGQGPKLLIQFQNNGVVDDSQLPKDRFSAERLKGVDSTLKIQPAKLEDSAVYLCASTNRVLEEKLFFGSGTQLSVL.

This sequence joins TRBV5-4 and TRBJ2-2, with D possibly matching TRBD2 (5 bases). CDR3 size: 15 residues. V dropped 4 bases and J dropped 3 bases, with 13 bases sitting between them. Germline lookup yields CDR1 SGHNT and CDR2 YYREEE (reference sequence). CDR3 region: CASSEVGRYTGELFF. CDR3 coding DNA: TGTGCCAGCAGCGAGGTGGGGAGATACACCGGGGAGCTGTTTTTT.

This chain connects TRBV20-1 to TRBJ1-5; TRBD1 might be the D (6 bases). The V gene lost 1 base and the J gene lost 4 bases, with 11 bases spanning the gap. The CDR3 loop spans 14 amino acids. Germline V gene data show CDR1 as DFQATT and CDR2 as SNEGSKA (reference sequence). The CDR3 loop is CSARVDRSNQPQHF. The CDR3 region has the DNA TGCAGTGCTAGAGTCGACAGGTCAAATCAGCCCCAGCATTTT.

This clonotype is a singleton in its sample. V is TRBV29-1 and J is TRBJ2-7, with 16 bases lining up with TRBD2. Germline CDR1 SQVTM, CDR2 ANQGSEA. The V segment lost 1 base and the J segment 6 bases; nucleotides outside the gene matches: 9. The CDR3 loop spans 17 amino acids. CDR3 nucleotides: TGCAGCGTTGAAGCCACCGGGACTAGCGGGGGGGTGCGCGAGCAGTACTTC. It codes for CSVEATGTSGGVREQYF.

The rearrangement links TRBV13 to TRBJ2-1; D may be TRBD2 (6 bases). V lost 3 bases to trimming and J lost 12 bases, with 15 bases between them. The CDR3 sequence is 13 residues long. Germline assignment: CDR1 PRHDT and CDR2 FYEKMQ (reference sequence). The CDR3: CASSLTVGRGQFF. The CDR3 DNA follows: TGTGCCAGCAGCTTGACGGTCGGGAGAGGGCAGTTCTTC.

The chain links TRBV7-8 to TRBJ2-7; a possible D gene is TRBD1 (7 bases). The germline gives CDR1 SGHVS, CDR2 FQNEAQ. The V gene lost 0 bases and the J gene lost 2 bases, with 11 bases spanning the gap. The CDR3 is 15 amino acids. Here the CDR3 DNA reads TGTGCCAGCAGCTTAGCGCAGGGGGGAACCTACGAGCAGTACTTC. It yields the protein CASSLAQGGTYEQYF.

As DNA, the CDR3 is TGTGCCAGCAGTTACTCCCCGGGCAGGGGATTGGTCACTGAAGCTTTCTTT. It codes for CASSYSPGRGLVTEAFF. The J gene is TRBJ1-1, the V gene TRBV6-2 or TRBV6-3; possibly TRBD1 for D (6 bases). The germline V gene encodes CDR1 MNHEY and CDR2 SVGEGT. V lost 0 bases, J lost 4 bases, and 18 bases lay in between. There are 17 residues in the CDR3.